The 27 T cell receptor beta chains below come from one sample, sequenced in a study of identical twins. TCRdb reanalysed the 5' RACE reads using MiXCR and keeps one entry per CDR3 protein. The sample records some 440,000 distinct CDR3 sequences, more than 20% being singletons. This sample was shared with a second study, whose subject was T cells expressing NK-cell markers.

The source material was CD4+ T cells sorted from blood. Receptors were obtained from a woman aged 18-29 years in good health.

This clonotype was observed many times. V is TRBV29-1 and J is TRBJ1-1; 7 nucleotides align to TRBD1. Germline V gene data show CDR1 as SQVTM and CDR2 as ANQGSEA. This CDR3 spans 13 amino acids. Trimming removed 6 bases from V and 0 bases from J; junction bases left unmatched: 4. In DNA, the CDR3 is TGCAGCGTGTGGGGACAGCTGAACACTGAAGCTTTCTTT. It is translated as CSVWGQLNTEAFF.

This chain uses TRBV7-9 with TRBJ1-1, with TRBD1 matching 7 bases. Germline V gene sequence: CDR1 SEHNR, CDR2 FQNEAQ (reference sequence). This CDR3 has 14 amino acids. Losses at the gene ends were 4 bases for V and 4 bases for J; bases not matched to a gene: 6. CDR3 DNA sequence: TGTGCCAGCAGCTCGGCGACAGGGCGCACTGAAGCTTTCTTT. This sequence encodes CASSSATGRTEAFF.

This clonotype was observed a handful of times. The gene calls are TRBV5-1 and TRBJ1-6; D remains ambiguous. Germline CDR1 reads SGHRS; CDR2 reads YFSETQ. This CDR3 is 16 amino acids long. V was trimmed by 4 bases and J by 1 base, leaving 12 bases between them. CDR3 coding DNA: TGCGCCAGCAGCCTGGGCGGGCAATCCTATAATTCACCCCTCCACTTT. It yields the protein CASSLGGQSYNSPLHF.

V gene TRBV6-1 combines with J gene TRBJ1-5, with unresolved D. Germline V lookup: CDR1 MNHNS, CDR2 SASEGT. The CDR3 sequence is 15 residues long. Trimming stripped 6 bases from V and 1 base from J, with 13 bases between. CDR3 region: CASRPPGSSNQPQHF. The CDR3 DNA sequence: TGTGCCAGCAGGCCTCCGGGCTCCAGCAATCAGCCCCAGCATTTT.

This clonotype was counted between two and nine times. DNA of the CDR3: TGTGCCAGCAGTGGGGAGAACACTGAAGCTTTCTTT. As protein: CASSGENTEAFF. The chain has TRBV6-6 and TRBJ1-1, with D uncertain. The CDR3 has 12 amino acids. Trimming removed 5 bases at V and 1 base at J, with 5 bases between. Germline V CDR1 and CDR2: MNHNY, SVGAGI (reference sequence).

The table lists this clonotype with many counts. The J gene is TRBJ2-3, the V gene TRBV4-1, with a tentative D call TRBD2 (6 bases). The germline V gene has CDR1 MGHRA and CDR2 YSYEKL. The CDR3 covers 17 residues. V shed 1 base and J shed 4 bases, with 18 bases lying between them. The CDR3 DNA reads TGCGCCAGCAGCCAAGTCTCCCCGCGGGGAGGTTCAGATACGCAGTATTTT. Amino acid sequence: CASSQVSPRGGSDTQYF.

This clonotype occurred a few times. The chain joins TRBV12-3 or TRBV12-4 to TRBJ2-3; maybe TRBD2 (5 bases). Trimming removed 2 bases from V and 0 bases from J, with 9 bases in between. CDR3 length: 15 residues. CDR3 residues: CASSLWLASTDTQYF. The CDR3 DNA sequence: TGTGCCAGCAGTTTATGGCTAGCAAGCACAGATACGCAGTATTTT.

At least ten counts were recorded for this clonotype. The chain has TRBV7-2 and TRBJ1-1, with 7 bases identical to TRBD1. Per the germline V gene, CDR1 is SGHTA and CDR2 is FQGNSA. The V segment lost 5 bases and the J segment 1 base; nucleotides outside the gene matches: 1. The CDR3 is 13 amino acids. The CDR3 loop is CASSRDRNTEAFF. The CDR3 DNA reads TGTGCCAGCAGCCGGGACAGGAACACTGAAGCTTTCTTT. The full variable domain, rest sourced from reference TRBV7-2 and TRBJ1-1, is GAGVSQSPSNKVTEKGKDVELRCDPISGHTALYWYRQSLGQGLEFLIYFQGNSAPDKSGLPSDRFSAERTGGSVSTLTIQRTQQEDSAVYLCASSRDRNTEAFFGQGTRLTVV.

The CDR3 coding sequence is TGTGCCAGCAGCCCAAGGGTCGCTAGCTTAGTCAATGAGCAGTTCTTC. This encodes CASSPRVASLVNEQFF. The rearrangement uses TRBV7-2 and TRBJ2-1; the D gene is possibly TRBD2 (5 bases). The CDR3 has 16 residues. Trimming stripped 5 bases from V and 6 bases from J, with 20 bases between. Germline assignment: CDR1 SGHTA and CDR2 FQGNSA.

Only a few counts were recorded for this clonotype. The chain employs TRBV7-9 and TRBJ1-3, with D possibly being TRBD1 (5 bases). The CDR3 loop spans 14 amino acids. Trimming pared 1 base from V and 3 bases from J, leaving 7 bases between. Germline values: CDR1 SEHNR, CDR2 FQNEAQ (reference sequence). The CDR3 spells CASSLVDSGNTIYF. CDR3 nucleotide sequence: TGTGCCAGCAGCTTAGTTGACAGTGGAAACACCATATATTTT.

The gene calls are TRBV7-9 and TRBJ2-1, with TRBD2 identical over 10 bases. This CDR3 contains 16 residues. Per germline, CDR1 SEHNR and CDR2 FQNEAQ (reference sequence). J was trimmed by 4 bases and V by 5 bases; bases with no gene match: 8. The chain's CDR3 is CASSRSGTSVYNEQFF. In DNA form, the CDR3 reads TGTGCCAGCAGCCGATCCGGGACTAGCGTTTACAATGAGCAGTTCTTC.

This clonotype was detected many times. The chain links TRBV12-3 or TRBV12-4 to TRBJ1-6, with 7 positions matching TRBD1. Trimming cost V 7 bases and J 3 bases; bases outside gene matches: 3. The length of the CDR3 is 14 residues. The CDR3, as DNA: TGTGCCAGCAACAGGGACAGCTATAATTCACCCCTCCACTTT. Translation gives CASNRDSYNSPLHF.

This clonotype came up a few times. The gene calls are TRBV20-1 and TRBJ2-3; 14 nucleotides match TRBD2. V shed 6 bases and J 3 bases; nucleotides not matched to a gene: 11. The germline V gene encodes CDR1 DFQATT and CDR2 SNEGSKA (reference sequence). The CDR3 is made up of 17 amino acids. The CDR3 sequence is CSARFSGLAGVTDTQYF. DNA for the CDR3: TGCAGTGCAAGATTTTCGGGACTAGCGGGAGTAACAGATACGCAGTATTTT.

The CDR3 sequence: CASSSSVWDTQYF. The CDR3, as DNA: TGCGCCAGCAGCTCCTCAGTTTGGGATACGCAGTATTTT. The chain links TRBV5-1 to TRBJ2-3; unclear D gene. CDR3 size: 13 residues. Germline V gives CDR1 SGHRS, CDR2 YFSETQ. Trimming stripped 3 bases from V and 6 bases from J, with 11 bases between.

In DNA form, the CDR3 reads TGCGCCAGCAGCTTCCAGGGTTGGGTGGGGAGCACAGATACGCAGTATTTT. Its translation is CASSFQGWVGSTDTQYF. V gene TRBV5-1 combines with J gene TRBJ2-3; D possibly corresponds to TRBD1 (5 bases). Trimming cost V 2 bases and J 0 bases, with 16 bases left between them. The CDR3 has 17 amino acids. The germline gives CDR1 SGHRS, CDR2 YFSETQ.

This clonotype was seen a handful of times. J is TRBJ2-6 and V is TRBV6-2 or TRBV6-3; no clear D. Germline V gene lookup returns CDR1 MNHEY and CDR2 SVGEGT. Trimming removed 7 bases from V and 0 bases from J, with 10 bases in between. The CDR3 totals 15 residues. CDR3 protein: CASIEVASGANVLTF. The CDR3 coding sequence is TGTGCCAGCATCGAAGTGGCCTCTGGGGCCAACGTCCTGACTTTC.

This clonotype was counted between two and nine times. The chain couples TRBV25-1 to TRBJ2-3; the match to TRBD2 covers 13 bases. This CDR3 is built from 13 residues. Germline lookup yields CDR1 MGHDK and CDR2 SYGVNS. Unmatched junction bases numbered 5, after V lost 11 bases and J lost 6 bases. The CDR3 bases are TGTGCCGCCGGACTAGCGGGGGTTGATACGCAGTATTTT. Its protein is CAAGLAGVDTQYF.

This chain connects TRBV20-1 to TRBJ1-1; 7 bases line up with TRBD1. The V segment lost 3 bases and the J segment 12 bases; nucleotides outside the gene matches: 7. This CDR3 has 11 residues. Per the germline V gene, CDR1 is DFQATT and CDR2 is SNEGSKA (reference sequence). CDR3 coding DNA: TGCAGTGCTAGCGGGCAGGGGGGGACTTTCTTT. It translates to CSASGQGGTFF.

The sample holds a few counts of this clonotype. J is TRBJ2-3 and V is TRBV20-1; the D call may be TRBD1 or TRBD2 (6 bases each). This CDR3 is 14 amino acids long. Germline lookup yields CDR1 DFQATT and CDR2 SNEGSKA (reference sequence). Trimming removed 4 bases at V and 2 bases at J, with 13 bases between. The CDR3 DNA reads TGCAGTGCTACTCGGGGGCCCCTCACAGATACGCAGTATTTT. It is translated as CSATRGPLTDTQYF.

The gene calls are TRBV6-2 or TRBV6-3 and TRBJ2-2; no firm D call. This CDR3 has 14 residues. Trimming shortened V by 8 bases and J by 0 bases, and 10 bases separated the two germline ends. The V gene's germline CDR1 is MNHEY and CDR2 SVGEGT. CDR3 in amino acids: CASSFYPNTGELFF. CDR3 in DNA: TGTGCCAGCTCGTTTTATCCGAACACCGGGGAGCTGTTTTTT.

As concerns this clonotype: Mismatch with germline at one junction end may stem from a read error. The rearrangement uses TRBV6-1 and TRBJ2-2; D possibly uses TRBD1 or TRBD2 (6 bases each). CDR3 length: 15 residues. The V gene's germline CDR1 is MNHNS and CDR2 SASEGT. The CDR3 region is CATRMGGSGTGELSF. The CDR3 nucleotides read TGTGCCACCAGGATGGGGGGCTCGGGCACCGGGGAGCTGTCTTTT.

The CDR3 bases are TGTGCCAGCAGCTTATCGGCTAGCGGGAAATACAATGAGCAGTTCTTC. As protein: CASSLSASGKYNEQFF. This chain uses TRBV7-2 with TRBJ2-1; 9 bases align to TRBD2. This CDR3 has 16 residues. Germline CDR1 SGHTA, CDR2 FQGNSA. The V gene end was trimmed by 2 bases and the J gene end by 4 bases; junction bases not matched to a gene: 6.

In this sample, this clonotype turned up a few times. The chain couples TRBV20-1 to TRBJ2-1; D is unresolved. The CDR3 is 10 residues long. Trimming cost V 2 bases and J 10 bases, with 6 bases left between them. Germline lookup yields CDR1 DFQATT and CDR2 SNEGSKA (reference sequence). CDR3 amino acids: CSARRVEQFF. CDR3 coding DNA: TGCAGTGCTAGAAGGGTAGAGCAGTTCTTC.

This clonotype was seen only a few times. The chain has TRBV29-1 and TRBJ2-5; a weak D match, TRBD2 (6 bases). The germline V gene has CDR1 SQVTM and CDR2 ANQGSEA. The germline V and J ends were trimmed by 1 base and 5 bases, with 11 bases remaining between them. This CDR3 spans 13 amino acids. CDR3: CSVEGAGVETQYF. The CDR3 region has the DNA TGCAGCGTTGAAGGAGCGGGTGTGGAGACCCAGTACTTC.

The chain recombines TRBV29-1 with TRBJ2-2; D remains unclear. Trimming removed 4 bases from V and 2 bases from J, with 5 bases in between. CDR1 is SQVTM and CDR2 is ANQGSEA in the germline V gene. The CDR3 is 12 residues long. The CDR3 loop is CSVGHNTGELFF. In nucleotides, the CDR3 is TGCAGCGTTGGACACAACACCGGGGAGCTGTTTTTT.

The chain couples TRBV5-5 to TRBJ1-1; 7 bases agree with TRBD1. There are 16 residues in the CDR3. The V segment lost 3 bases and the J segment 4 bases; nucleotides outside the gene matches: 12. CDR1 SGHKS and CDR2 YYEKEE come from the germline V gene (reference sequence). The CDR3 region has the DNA TGTGCCAGCAGCTGGGTTACAGGGGATCCTCTCACTGAAGCTTTCTTT. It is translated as CASSWVTGDPLTEAFF.

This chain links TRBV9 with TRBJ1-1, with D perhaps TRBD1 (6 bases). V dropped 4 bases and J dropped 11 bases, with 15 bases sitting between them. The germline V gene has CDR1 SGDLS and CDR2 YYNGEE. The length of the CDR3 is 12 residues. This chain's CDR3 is CASSILQGPAFF. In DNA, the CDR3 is TGTGCCAGCAGCATTCTACAGGGACCGGCTTTCTTT.